These T cell receptor beta chains were read from a single sample in a study of cytomegalovirus exposure and HLA in healthy donors. Data came from immunoSEQ multiplex PCR; TCRdb stores just in-frame clones and leaves some out. The sample yields approximately 84,000 clones, approximately 71% seen once. Sequencing input: PBMCs. The receptors derive from a man aged 40-49 years in good health and CMV-seronegative. CDR3s include the opening cysteine and the closing phenylalanine or tryptophan. The order of the fields is D gene, V gene, J gene, clone size, CDR3 DNA, CDR3 protein. D genes are given only for firm matches. Expanded clones get a size class; other rows say once, few or many, or leave the size out.

d_gene: -; v_gene: TRBV7-7; j_gene: TRBJ1-1; abundance: -; CDR3nt: TGTGCTAGCAGCTTAAAATGGGGGGGGGCGAACACTGAAGCTTTCTTT; CDR3aa: CASSLKWGGANTEAFF
d_gene: TRBD1; v_gene: TRBV18; j_gene: TRBJ2-1; abundance: few; CDR3nt: TGTGCCAGCTCACCCGGGACAGGGTCCTACAATGAGCAGTTCTTC; CDR3aa: CASSPGTGSYNEQFF
d_gene: TRBD1; v_gene: TRBV5-5; j_gene: TRBJ1-1; abundance: -; CDR3nt: TGTGCCAGCAGCCATCCCGGGACAGAGAACACTGAAGCTTTCTTT; CDR3aa: CASSHPGTENTEAFF
d_gene: TRBD1; v_gene: TRBV6-5; j_gene: TRBJ2-2; abundance: -; CDR3nt: TGTGCCAGCAGTAGCCATGACAGGGGTACCGGGGAGCTGTTTTTT; CDR3aa: CASSSHDRGTGELFF
d_gene: TRBD1; v_gene: TRBV19; j_gene: TRBJ1-3; abundance: few; CDR3nt: TGTGCCAGTACCGCCGGGACAGTCGGAAACACCATATATTTT; CDR3aa: CASTAGTVGNTIYF
d_gene: -; v_gene: TRBV25-1; j_gene: TRBJ1-2; abundance: -; CDR3nt: TGTGCCAGCAGTGAACAGGGCACTTCTAACTATGGCTACACCTTC; CDR3aa: CASSEQGTSNYGYTF
d_gene: TRBD1; v_gene: TRBV4-2; j_gene: TRBJ1-5; abundance: -; CDR3nt: TGTGCCAGCAGCCAAGCTAAAACAGGGGAGCATCAATCAAGCCCCCAGCATTTT; CDR3aa: CASSQAKTGEHQSSPQHF
d_gene: TRBD1; v_gene: TRBV15; j_gene: TRBJ1-4; abundance: -; CDR3nt: TGTGCCACCGGGACAGGGTCTGAAGAAAAACTGTTTTTT; CDR3aa: CATGTGSEEKLFF
d_gene: -; v_gene: TRBV5-6; j_gene: TRBJ2-3; abundance: few; CDR3nt: TGTGCCAGCAGCTTGCCAGGTACCACGCAGTATTTT; CDR3aa: CASSLPGTTQYF
d_gene: TRBD2; v_gene: TRBV19; j_gene: TRBJ2-7; abundance: -; CDR3nt: TGTGCCAGTAGTATCGGCGGGAGGGCCCGTGGGGAGCAGTACTTC; CDR3aa: CASSIGGRARGEQYF
d_gene: TRBD1; v_gene: TRBV5-1; j_gene: TRBJ1-1; abundance: once; CDR3nt: TGCGCCAGCAGCCCATCCGGGACAGGGGTTTCTGAAGCTTTCTTT; CDR3aa: CASSPSGTGVSEAFF
d_gene: TRBD1; v_gene: TRBV9; j_gene: TRBJ1-3; abundance: -; CDR3nt: TGTGCCAGCAGCGAGACAGGGGCCAACACCATATATTTT; CDR3aa: CASSETGANTIYF
d_gene: TRBD1; v_gene: TRBV5-4; j_gene: TRBJ2-7; abundance: -; CDR3nt: TGTGCCAGCAGCTTGGTAGGGGGCATCGGGTACGAGCAGTACTTC; CDR3aa: CASSLVGGIGYEQYF
d_gene: TRBD1; v_gene: TRBV11-2; j_gene: TRBJ1-2; abundance: -; CDR3nt: TGTGCCAGCAGCTTCCCGGGACAGGGGGTTGATGGCTACACCTTC; CDR3aa: CASSFPGQGVDGYTF
d_gene: TRBD2; v_gene: TRBV27; j_gene: TRBJ2-7; abundance: once; CDR3nt: TGTGCCAGCAGTTTAGTTGGGACTAGCGTCGGCGAGCAGTACTTC; CDR3aa: CASSLVGTSVGEQYF
d_gene: TRBD1; v_gene: TRBV28; j_gene: TRBJ1-2; abundance: -; CDR3nt: TGTGCCAGCAGTTTATCGGACAGGGGTCGTGGCTACACCTTC; CDR3aa: CASSLSDRGRGYTF
d_gene: -; v_gene: TRBV5-6; j_gene: TRBJ1-1; abundance: -; CDR3nt: TGTGCCAGCAGCTTACCCCCAGAAGAAGCTTTCTTT; CDR3aa: CASSLPPEEAFF
d_gene: -; v_gene: TRBV9; j_gene: TRBJ2-7; abundance: -; CDR3nt: TGTGCCAGCAGCGTTAGGGAGTTGGGGTCCTACGAGCAGTACTTC; CDR3aa: CASSVRELGSYEQYF
d_gene: TRBD1; v_gene: TRBV28; j_gene: TRBJ2-5; abundance: few; CDR3nt: TGTGCCAGCCGGGACAGGGCAACCCAGTACTTC; CDR3aa: CASRDRATQYF
d_gene: -; v_gene: TRBV6-5; j_gene: TRBJ2-7; abundance: few; CDR3nt: TGTGCCAGCAGTAGCCCGTACGAGCAGTACTTC; CDR3aa: CASSSPYEQYF
d_gene: TRBD1; v_gene: TRBV29-1; j_gene: TRBJ2-7; abundance: -; CDR3nt: TGCAGCCCGGGGACAGGGAGATCCTACGAGCAGTACTTC; CDR3aa: CSPGTGRSYEQYF
d_gene: TRBD1; v_gene: TRBV25-1; j_gene: TRBJ1-1; abundance: -; CDR3nt: TGTGCCAGCAGTGACAAAGACAGGGTGGCTGAAGCTTTCTTT; CDR3aa: CASSDKDRVAEAFF
d_gene: TRBD2; v_gene: TRBV5-1; j_gene: TRBJ2-5; abundance: -; CDR3nt: TGCGCCAGCAGCTTGAGCGGGGGGGTGCAGGAGACCCAGTACTTC; CDR3aa: CASSLSGGVQETQYF
d_gene: TRBD2; v_gene: TRBV6-1; j_gene: TRBJ2-3; abundance: -; CDR3nt: TGTGCCAGCAGGCAACTAGCGGGAGATAGAGATACGCAGTATTTT; CDR3aa: CASRQLAGDRDTQYF
d_gene: TRBD1; v_gene: TRBV6-5; j_gene: TRBJ1-2; abundance: -; CDR3nt: TGTGCCAGCAGTTATGGGACAGGGGTCAAGGCTGGCTACACCTTC; CDR3aa: CASSYGTGVKAGYTF
d_gene: TRBD1; v_gene: TRBV4-2; j_gene: TRBJ2-7; abundance: -; CDR3nt: TGTGCCAGCAGCCAAGAGGGACAGGGGGTCCTCAGATTC; CDR3aa: CASSQEGQGVLRF
d_gene: -; v_gene: TRBV7-6; j_gene: TRBJ1-4; abundance: medium-sized; CDR3nt: TGTGCCAGCAGTCCAACCGGGGGGGGCCCTAATGAAAAACTGTTTTTT; CDR3aa: CASSPTGGGPNEKLFF
d_gene: -; v_gene: TRBV6-1; j_gene: TRBJ1-6; abundance: few; CDR3nt: TGTGCCAGCAGCCTCGTTTCCGGTCAGGTCCTCCACTTT; CDR3aa: CASSLVSGQVLHF
d_gene: TRBD2; v_gene: TRBV5-1; j_gene: TRBJ2-3; abundance: -; CDR3nt: TGCGCCAGCAGCTTGGCAGTTATAGCGGGGGGAACAGATACGCAGTATTTT; CDR3aa: CASSLAVIAGGTDTQYF